Below, 27 T cell receptor beta chains from the same sample are listed, as sequenced in a study of OX40 agonist ivuxolimab in advanced cancers. TCRdb's copy holds only in-frame clones and misses some; the assay was immunoSEQ multiplex PCR. The sample includes about 57,000 clones, about 85% seen only once; the top ten take roughly 4.4%. Specimen: CD4+ or CD8+ T cells sorted from blood, collected in a trial of the OX40 agonist ivuxolimab. The source is an adult with an advanced solid tumor such as melanoma, head and neck, liver or kidney cancer.

V is TRBV30 and J is TRBJ2-7; D uncertain. The CDR3 totals 11 residues. Germline V CDR1 and CDR2: GTSNPN, SVGIG (reference sequence). V was cut by 3 bases and J by 7 bases, with 10 bases left in between. CDR3 DNA: TGTGCCTGGAGACAGAACGATGAGCAGTACTTC. Residues: CAWRQNDEQYF.

This rearrangement joins TRBV28 to TRBJ2-2, with TRBD2 identical over 9 bases. Trimming cost V 8 bases and J 4 bases; bases outside gene matches: 8. This CDR3 has 15 residues. The germline CDR1 and CDR2 sequences are MDHEN and SYDVKM. CDR3 sequence: CASLWAGGGTGELFF. CDR3 nucleotide sequence: TGTGCCAGCCTTTGGGCGGGAGGGGGCACCGGGGAGCTGTTTTTT.

The rearrangement joins TRBV2 to TRBJ2-5; 9 nucleotides align to TRBD1. Trimming removed 6 bases from V and 4 bases from J; junction bases left unmatched: 3. The CDR3 has 13 residues. Germline-derived CDR1 and CDR2 are SNHLY and FYNNEI. CDR3 region: CASRLTGGETQYF. CDR3 sequence (DNA): TGTGCCAGCAGGCTGACAGGGGGAGAGACCCAGTACTTC.

This clone was seen a few times. V usage is TRBV7-6 and J usage is TRBJ2-7; 8 bases fit TRBD1. This CDR3 region has 12 residues. The germline gives CDR1 SGHVS, CDR2 FNYEAQ. V gave up 5 bases and J gave up 5 bases; unmatched junction bases: 2. CDR3 nucleotide sequence: TGTGCCAGCAGCCCAGGGGGCGACGAGCAGTACTTC. Encoded protein: CASSPGGDEQYF.

CDR3 in amino acids: CASSHLAGRWYEQYF. The CDR3 DNA reads TGTGCCAGCAGTCACCTAGCGGGAAGGTGGTACGAGCAGTACTTC. The V call is TRBV28, the J call TRBJ2-7; 9 bases line up with TRBD2. This CDR3 comprises 15 residues. The V and J ends lost 5 bases and 4 bases, in that order; junction bases with no gene match: 9. CDR1 and CDR2 from the germline V gene are MDHEN and SYDVKM.

The V gene is TRBV6-5, the J gene TRBJ2-3, with 8 bases that match TRBD1. The junction had 9 bases not matched to a gene; V was cut back by 2 bases and J by 5 bases. The CDR3 has 16 amino acids. CDR1 and CDR2 (germline): MNHEY, SVGAGI. The CDR3 coding sequence is TGTGCCAGCAGTTACGCGCTGCAGGGGGCGAGAGATACGCAGTATTTT. This sequence encodes CASSYALQGARDTQYF.

This clone was counted only a few times. The CDR3 DNA follows: TGCGCCAGCAGCCAAGATGGGCTAGCGAACGAGCAGTACTTC. Protein product: CASSQDGLANEQYF. The chain links TRBV4-1 to TRBJ2-7, with D perhaps TRBD2 (6 bases). CDR3 size: 14 residues. V lost 0 bases, J lost 5 bases, and 11 bases lay in between. CDR1 MGHRA and CDR2 YSYEKL come from the germline V gene.

The V and J genes are TRBV7-6 and TRBJ2-5; the match to TRBD1 covers 9 bases. With the DNA end fitting TRBJ2-7 better, the J assignment may be wrong. Germline V lookup: CDR1 SGHVS, CDR2 FNYEAQ. CDR3 length equals 15 residues. The CDR3 spells CASSSWTGEFDEQYF. In nucleotides, the CDR3 is TGTGCCAGCAGCTCCTGGACAGGGGAGTTTGACGAGCAGTACTTC.

Only one count was recorded for this clone. The chain links TRBV2 to TRBJ2-5; D unresolved. With 7 bases removed from V and 5 bases from J, the gap between germline ends came to 11 bases. Looked up from germline, CDR1 is SNHLY and CDR2 is FYNNEI. There are 12 residues in the CDR3. In nucleotides, the CDR3 is TGTGCCAGCAAAGCTGGCTTGGAGACCCAGTACTTC. As protein: CASKAGLETQYF.

The chain links TRBV7-9 to TRBJ1-4, with 7 bases fitting TRBD1. Germline CDR1 and CDR2: SEHNR and FQNEAQ (reference sequence). This CDR3 comprises 15 residues. V shed 5 bases and J 7 bases; nucleotides not matched to a gene: 10. The CDR3 is CASSQGDRDSEKLFF. CDR3 coding DNA: TGTGCCAGCAGCCAAGGGGACAGAGATTCTGAAAAACTGTTTTTT.

The chain uses TRBV10-3 and TRBJ1-5; the D gene is possibly TRBD1 (6 bases). The germline V gene has CDR1 ENHRY and CDR2 SYGVKD. The CDR3 spans 14 residues. The V gene lost 3 bases and the J gene lost 6 bases, with 12 bases spanning the gap. The CDR3 region is CAISETGSVQPQHF. Here the CDR3 DNA reads TGTGCCATCAGTGAAACAGGGAGTGTTCAGCCCCAGCATTTT.

The chain uses TRBV20-1 and TRBJ2-5, with D unclear. V was shortened by 0 bases and J by 5 bases, with 4 bases between the two germline ends. The CDR3 runs 11 residues. Germline lookup yields CDR1 DFQATT and CDR2 SNEGSKA (reference sequence). CDR3 DNA sequence: TGCAGTGCTAGAGATATGGAGACCCAGTACTTC. Translating it yields CSARDMETQYF.

J is TRBJ2-7 and V is TRBV7-9, with TRBD1 matching over 10 bases. This CDR3 has 15 amino acids. CDR1 is SEHNR, CDR2 FQNEAQ, per germline (reference sequence). V lost 5 bases, J lost 2 bases, and 6 bases stayed unmatched. The CDR3, as DNA: TGTGCCAGCAGCCGAGGGACAGGGGCCACCTACGAGCAGTACTTC. It codes for CASSRGTGATYEQYF.

The rearrangement links TRBV5-1 to TRBJ1-2, with TRBD1 identical over 9 bases. CDR3 size: 15 residues. The germline V gene has CDR1 SGHRS and CDR2 YFSETQ. V was clipped by 4 bases and J by 3 bases; unmatched bases: 7. CDR3: CASSAGTGSYYGYTF. Written as DNA, the CDR3 is TGCGCCAGCAGCGCAGGGACAGGGTCATACTATGGCTACACCTTC.

The CDR3 reads CASSSPDRYPETQYF. As DNA, the CDR3 is TGTGCCAGCAGTTCTCCTGACAGATACCCGGAGACCCAGTACTTC. J is TRBJ2-5 and V is TRBV6-1; D is possibly TRBD1 (5 bases). The CDR3 covers 15 residues. Trimming removed 5 bases from V and 5 bases from J, with 18 bases in between. CDR1 MNHNS and CDR2 SASEGT come from the germline V gene.

This clone was seen just once. The chain has TRBV2 and TRBJ2-5, with a tentative D call TRBD1 (6 bases). The ends were cut back, 6 bases at V and 1 base at J, with 15 bases in the middle. Germline CDR1 and CDR2: SNHLY and FYNNEI. The CDR3 is 15 amino acids. The CDR3 DNA follows: TGTGCCAGCAGCCGTCTGAGGGGGATCCAAGAGACCCAGTACTTC. Translation: CASSRLRGIQETQYF.

The chain's CDR3 is CASSSDYYEQYF. CDR3 DNA sequence: TGTGCCAGCAGCTCGGACTACTACGAGCAGTACTTC. The chain links TRBV7-9 to TRBJ2-7; perhaps TRBD2 as D (6 bases). Germline lookup yields CDR1 SEHNR and CDR2 FQNEAQ (reference sequence). This CDR3 is built from 12 residues. The V and J ends lost 4 bases and 3 bases respectively, with 7 bases between them.

Regarding this clone: This specimen includes other DNA sequences encoding the same CDR3. The gene calls are TRBV19 and TRBJ1-5; 9 bases are a match to TRBD1. V lost 6 bases, J lost 2 bases, and 5 bases stayed unmatched. Germline CDR1 reads LNHDA; CDR2 reads SQIVND (reference sequence). CDR3 length equals 15 residues. The CDR3 is CASRTGQGGNQPQHF. The CDR3 coding sequence is TGTGCCAGTAGGACGGGACAGGGAGGCAATCAGCCCCAGCATTTT.

The chain uses TRBV2 and TRBJ1-5; TRBD1 matches at 9 bases. This CDR3 comprises 13 residues. Germline V gene data show CDR1 as SNHLY and CDR2 as FYNNEI. The J segment lost 2 bases and the V segment lost 9 bases, leaving 2 bases of the junction unmatched. CDR3 loop: CARWDRGNQPQHF. The CDR3 coding sequence is TGTGCCAGGTGGGACAGGGGCAATCAGCCCCAGCATTTT. Full variable domain (rest looked up from reference TRBV2 and TRBJ1-5): EPEVTQTPSHQVTQMGQEVILRCVPISNHLYFYWYRQILGQKVEFLVSFYNNEISEKSEIFDDQFSVERPDGSNFTLKIRSTKLEDSAMYFCARWDRGNQPQHFGDGTRLSIL.

The genes are TRBV5-1 and TRBJ2-4; TRBD1 might be the D (6 bases). CDR3 length: 15 amino acids. V was trimmed by 0 bases and J by 7 bases, leaving 14 bases between them. The germline V gene has CDR1 SGHRS and CDR2 YFSETQ. The CDR3 reads CASSLAPAGANIQYF. The CDR3 nucleotides read TGCGCCAGCAGCTTGGCCCCGGCAGGGGCTAACATTCAGTACTTC.

CDR3: CSVEGGVSTDTQYF. The CDR3 DNA sequence: TGCAGCGTTGAAGGAGGGGTGAGCACAGATACGCAGTATTTT. The rearrangement links TRBV29-1 to TRBJ2-3; D possibly matches TRBD1 or TRBD2 (5 bases each). Germline V gene sequence: CDR1 SQVTM, CDR2 ANQGSEA. The length of the CDR3 is 14 residues. The V and J ends lost 1 base and 0 bases respectively, with 8 bases between them.

The chain couples TRBV7-2 to TRBJ2-2; D call uncertain. The V end lost 1 base, the J end lost 3 bases, and 6 bases lay between the germline ends. The germline V gene encodes CDR1 SGHTA and CDR2 FQGNSA. The length of the CDR3 is 14 residues. The CDR3 reads CASSLGLHTGELFF. The CDR3 DNA is TGTGCCAGCAGCTTAGGTCTACACACCGGGGAGCTGTTTTTT.

The chain joins TRBV7-3 to TRBJ2-3; 8 nucleotides line up with TRBD2. Per the germline V gene, CDR1 is SGHTA and CDR2 is FQGTGA. The length of the CDR3 is 15 residues. V shed 5 bases, J shed 1 base, and the junction held 5 bases outside the gene matches. The CDR3 region has the DNA TGTGCCAGCAGCCCTACGGGGGGGCGCACAGATACGCAGTATTTT. Protein: CASSPTGGRTDTQYF.

The chain employs TRBV10-2 and TRBJ1-5; D unresolved. This CDR3 region has 14 residues. Germline values: CDR1 WSHSY, CDR2 SAAADI. V was trimmed by 8 bases and J by 0 bases, leaving 11 bases between them. CDR3 coding DNA: TGCGCCAGCCGCGGACTCGATAGCAATCAGCCCCAGCATTTT. Amino acid sequence: CASRGLDSNQPQHF.

A single count supports this clone. The junction differs from germline at one of its ends, possibly a read error. This specimen includes other DNA sequences encoding the same CDR3. Written as DNA, the CDR3 is TGTGCCATCATGCGGGCAGGCACAGATACACAGTATTTT. This codes for CAIMRAGTDTQYF. This chain links TRBV10-3 with TRBJ2-3, with D perhaps TRBD2 (5 bases). The CDR3 sequence is 13 residues long. The V gene's germline CDR1 is ENHRY and CDR2 SYGVKD.

This chain links TRBV18 with TRBJ1-5, with D hard to call. This CDR3 has 17 amino acids. CDR1 KGHSH and CDR2 LQKENI come from the germline V gene. The ends were cut back, 1 base at V and 0 bases at J, with 13 bases in the middle. CDR3 in DNA: TGTGCCAGCTCACCACAAGAAGCTAGGCTTAGCAATCAGCCCCAGCATTTT. Protein: CASSPQEARLSNQPQHF.

The CDR3 region has the DNA TGTGCCAGCAGCTTGTTCGGGGGGACTAACACCGGGGAGCTGTTTTTT. Translation: CASSLFGGTNTGELFF. The chain is built from TRBV7-2 and TRBJ2-2, with 7 bases identical to TRBD2. Germline CDR1 is SGHTA and CDR2 is FQGNSA. The CDR3 is 16 amino acids. Unmatched junction bases numbered 6, after V lost 3 bases and J lost 2 bases.